In its sample, the clone carrying this T cell receptor beta chain was seen a few times. The antigen is not known. The investigators reverse transcribed all of the isolated RNA, so they sequenced expressed TCRB transcripts. Sequencing was performed with immunoSEQ multiplex PCR; in TCRdb, only in-frame clones are kept and a portion is missing. Found here are hundreds of thousands of clones, under 20% of them singletons; the top ten hold 0.02% to 0.025%. This CDR3 has 17 amino acids. From germline, CDR1 is MNHGY and CDR2 SVAAGI. The J segment lost 2 bases and the V segment lost 2 bases, leaving 12 bases of the junction unmatched. Cell sorting via CD45RO/CCR7/CD25/CD127/CD95/CD27 was performed to obtain CD4+ naive, central memory, regulatory and stem cell-like memory cells. This specimen comes from a study of beta chain features in type 1 diabetes. Overall study context: The number of sorted cells examined across all samples was approximately 100 million. General study points: Among patients, naive, central memory and Treg TCRB repertoires appeared more similar than among healthy donors.

This rearrangement joins TRBV6-9 to TRBJ2-7; 7 positions agree with TRBD2. This TCR derives from a woman in her late teens or twenties in good health. The sequenced sample consisted of naive CD4+ T cells from blood. The DNA of the CDR3 is TGTGCCAGCAGTTATGAGGGCGGGAGCACGCCGACCTACGAGCAGTACTTC. Translation gives CASSYEGGSTPTYEQYF.